This TCR beta chain was identified in a study of CD8 T cells in ankylosing spondylitis. Study-wide findings and caveats: Several highly homologous variants made up a TCR beta motif, and this motif appeared characteristic of ankylosing spondylitis blood. Prior literature has documented some motif variants in synovial fluid and blood from reactive arthritis.

This clonotype was seen many times. Its antigen is still unknown. The CDR3 runs 17 residues. Trimming stripped 2 bases from V and 0 bases from J, with 16 bases between. The germline V gene has CDR1 SQVTM and CDR2 ANQGSEA. Using its own MiXCR run on the 5' RACE reads, TCRdb lists one record per CDR3 protein. The sample lists 250,000 to 350,000 distinct CDR3 sequences, less than 25% occurring once. The sequencing sample was made of blood, either unsorted or a sorted T cell fraction (not recorded which). The sequence derives from a female donor with ankylosing spondylitis or in good health (not recorded which). The chain joins TRBV29-1 to TRBJ2-2; possibly TRBD1 or TRBD2 for D (6 bases each). CDR3 DNA sequence: TGCAGCGTTGAAAACCGCATAGGGGGGTCGAACACCGGGGAGCTGTTTTTT. Protein product: CSVENRIGGSNTGELFF.